This T cell receptor (beta chain) stems from a study of blood T cells in healthy people across ages. This clonotype came up once. Its antigen is not identified. The CDR3 covers 15 residues. The germline V gene encodes CDR1 SQVTM and CDR2 ANQGSEA. Using a J-beta primer mix together with a sample-barcoded 5' primer, a second PCR was run for 7 to 11 cycles. One entry per CDR3 protein results from TCRdb running MiXCR on the 5' RACE reads. The sample holds over 950,000 distinct CDR3 sequences, around 54% seen once. Study-level results: Getting older went along with TCR beta diversity per million T cells dropping roughly linearly.

The source is a woman aged 60 to 75 in good health. Specimen: blood. The chain carries TRBV29-1 and TRBJ2-1, with 7 nucleotides matching TRBD1. The J call may not be correct, given that the DNA end is closer to TRBJ2-7. The CDR3 loop is CSVEVQGDTYNEQYF. CDR3 DNA: TGCAGCGTTGAAGTTCAGGGGGATACCTACAATGAGCAGTACTTC.